The sequence of this TCR beta chain was determined in a study of T cells in narcolepsy. Overall study context: Donors had narcolepsy type 1 or type 2, or were healthy controls. Study results and limitations: Comparing one patient's CSF and blood CD4+ clonotypes highlighted HCRT- and TRIB2-specific autoreactive clonotypes. Autoreactive clone sequences were missing from some blood memory CD4+ repertoires.

Per germline, CDR1 SQVTM and CDR2 ANQGSEA. V was shortened by 4 bases and J by 0 bases, with 13 bases between the two germline ends. The CDR3 loop spans 15 amino acids. The repertoire was sequenced with immunoSEQ multiplex PCR; TCRdb's copy has only in-frame clones and lacks some. The data contain some 30,000 clones, roughly 80% of them singletons. On this clone itself: What it binds is unknown.

This rearrangement joins TRBV29-1 to TRBJ1-5, with D unclear. Sequencing was performed on memory (CD45RA-) CD4+ T cells from blood. This sequence originates from a human donor in good health. The CDR3 bases are TGCAGCGTTGGCCTAGGCACTGATAGCAATCAGCCCCAGCATTTT. Translating it yields CSVGLGTDSNQPQHF.